These T cell receptor beta chains were read from a single sample in a study of breast tumors, draining lymph nodes, adjacent tissues. Each CDR3 protein is one row after TCRdb ran MiXCR on the multiplex PCR reads. The sample lists about 180,000 distinct CDR3 sequences, 25% to 40% occurring once. The sequenced sample consisted of axillary lymph node tissue. The receptors were gathered from a female donor with breast cancer. Some clones in this sample may be carry-over from other donors' samples. Both conserved end residues are part of each CDR3. Fields, in order: V gene, clone size, D gene, J gene, CDR3 protein, CDR3 DNA. D genes are given only for firm matches. A row's size may be missing; if present it is once, few, many or a size class.

TRBV7-8	many	.	TRBJ1-2	CASSLGLGRNYGYTF	TGTGCCAGCAGCTTAGGTCTAGGACGGAACTATGGCTACACCTTC
TRBV11-2	many	.	TRBJ2-1	CASSTGDGAREQFF	TGTGCCAGCAGCACGGGGGACGGGGCGCGGGAGCAGTTCTTC
TRBV12-3/TRBV12-4	many	.	TRBJ1-3	CASSFNTGPSGNTIYF	TGTGCCAGCAGTTTTAATACAGGTCCCTCTGGAAACACCATATATTTT
TRBV11-2	many	.	TRBJ2-6	CASSLSWAISGANVLTF	TGTGCCAGCAGCCTCAGTTGGGCCATCTCTGGGGCCAACGTCCTGACTTTC
TRBV7-9	.	.	TRBJ1-1	CASSLGMAGVAEAFF	TGTGCCAGCAGCTTAGGAATGGCAGGGGTGGCTGAAGCTTTCTTT
TRBV4-1	many	.	TRBJ2-7	CASSPLTEGNEQYF	TGCGCCAGCAGCCCCCTGACCGAGGGCAACGAGCAGTACTTC
TRBV5-1	many	.	TRBJ1-3	CASSPPDSGNTIYF	TGCGCCAGCAGCCCTCCTGACTCTGGAAACACCATATATTTT
TRBV9	many	.	TRBJ1-2	CASSAQRAYGYTF	TGTGCCAGCAGCGCCCAAAGGGCCTATGGCTACACCTTC
TRBV6-5	.	TRBD2	TRBJ2-3	CASSRGLAEFNEQYF	TGTGCCAGCAGCCGCGGGCTAGCGGAGTTCAATGAGCAGTATTTT
TRBV5-6	many	TRBD1	TRBJ2-5	CASSLTGVRRETQYF	TGTGCCAGCAGCTTGACAGGGGTTCGTCGGGAGACCCAGTACTTC
TRBV7-9	many	TRBD1	TRBJ1-5	CASSLASGTGVQPQHF	TGTGCCAGCAGCTTAGCTTCGGGGACAGGGGTTCAGCCCCAGCATTTT
TRBV19	.	.	TRBJ1-5	CASGPGGTEAFVQPQHF	TGTGCCAGCGGTCCCGGTGGGACTGAAGCTTTCGTTCAGCCCCAGCATTTT
TRBV29-1	many	TRBD1	TRBJ2-4	CSVGDSTNIQYF	TGCAGCGTGGGGGACAGCACAAACATTCAGTACTTC
TRBV2	many	.	TRBJ2-2	CASSSESGRGIGELFF	TGTGCCAGCAGTTCCGAGTCGGGGAGAGGGATCGGGGAGCTGTTTTTT
TRBV2	.	.	TRBJ2-3	CASSAVGYTDTQYF	TGTGCCAGCAGTGCGGTCGGGTACACAGATACGCAGTATTTT
TRBV3-1	many	.	TRBJ2-7	CASSQAPLEQYF	TGTGCCAGCAGCCAAGCCCCCCTCGAGCAGTACTTC
TRBV6-1	many	TRBD1	TRBJ1-4	CASSVLTGVNEKLFF	TGTGCCAGCAGTGTCCTGACAGGGGTTAATGAAAAACTGTTTTTT
TRBV29-1	once	.	TRBJ1-4	CSVSPPTSATNEKLFF	TGCAGCGTTTCACCCCCGACTAGCGCAACTAATGAAAAACTGTTTTTT
TRBV28	many	.	TRBJ2-7	CASSLQYEQYF	TGTGCCAGCAGCCTACAGTACGAGCAGTACTTC
TRBV19	many	TRBD1	TRBJ1-3	CASSIQGAGNTIYF	TGTGCCAGTAGTATTCAGGGGGCTGGAAACACCATATATTTT
TRBV6-1	many	.	TRBJ1-2	CASSRPPTGNGYTF	TGTGCCAGCAGTAGACCGCCGACAGGTAATGGCTACACCTTC
TRBV7-9	.	.	TRBJ2-3	CASSHPSTDTQYF	TGTGCCAGCAGCCACCCGAGCACAGACACGCAGTATTTT
TRBV27	.	TRBD2	TRBJ2-1	CASSYGLAGGQDEQFF	TGTGCCAGCAGTTACGGACTAGCGGGAGGGCAAGATGAGCAGTTCTTC
TRBV27	many	.	TRBJ2-3	CASSHRTKTDTQYF	TGTGCCAGCAGTCATCGGACTAAGACAGATACGCAGTATTTT
TRBV28	many	TRBD1	TRBJ1-2	CASSLSRGRVNYGYTF	TGTGCCAGCAGTTTAAGTAGGGGGCGCGTGAACTATGGCTACACCTTC
TRBV28	.	.	TRBJ1-2	CASSSLGDRGGYTF	TGTGCCAGCAGTTCCCTGGGGGATCGAGGTGGCTACACCTTC